The TCR beta chain described here comes from a study of identical twins. This clonotype was detected only a few times. A single record per CDR3 protein comes from TCRdb applying MiXCR to the 5' RACE reads. The repertoire consists of about 200,000 distinct CDR3 sequences, with over 5.5% occurring once and the leading ten covering just over 14%. The CDR3 spans 16 residues. V shed 5 bases and J 2 bases; nucleotides not matched to a gene: 11. The V gene's germline CDR1 is SQVTM and CDR2 ANQGSEA. Another study also made use of these data, one on T cells expressing NK-cell markers.

The TCR sequence derives from a woman younger than 30 in good health. The chain recombines TRBV29-1 with TRBJ2-2; 7 bases line up with TRBD2. What was sequenced was CD8+ T cells sorted from blood. DNA for the CDR3: TGCAGCGTTATGAGGGCGGGGGAAATAAACACCGGGGAGCTGTTTTTT. Protein sequence: CSVMRAGEINTGELFF.